Listed below are T cell receptor beta chains from one sample, sequenced in a study of blood T cell repertoires in COVID-19. Assay: immunoSEQ multiplex PCR; the TCRdb copy retains only in-frame clones and omits some. Among about 370,000 clones listed, 85% to 90% were seen once. Material for sequencing was PBMCs or T cells enriched from blood (not recorded which). Source of these receptors: a man younger than 30 who had recovered from COVID-19. Each CDR3 is given with its conserved first and last residue. The D gene is left open where the match is weak. Clone size is given for some rows only: seen once, a few or many times, or a class if the clone is expanded.

size	D	V	J	DNA	CDR3
NA	TRBD2	TRBV12-3/TRBV12-4	TRBJ2-1	TGTGCCGGCCAACTAGCGGGGGCGGATGAGCAGTTCTTC	CAGQLAGADEQFF
NA	NA	TRBV9	TRBJ1-1	TGTGCCAGCAGCGTAGTAGGAGGAAATGAAGCTTTCTTT	CASSVVGGNEAFF
NA	NA	TRBV6-5	TRBJ1-3	TGTGCCAGCCAGAGGGGGAACTCTGGAAACACCATATATTTT	CASQRGNSGNTIYF
NA	NA	TRBV10-1	TRBJ1-3	TGCGCCACCGAACAGGATCTTTATGGAAACACCATATATTTT	CATEQDLYGNTIYF
NA	TRBD2	TRBV7-3	TRBJ2-7	TGTGCCAGCAGCGCCCGACTAGCGGGACCCTACGAGCAGTACTTC	CASSARLAGPYEQYF
NA	NA	TRBV28	TRBJ1-2	TGTGCCAGCACCCGATGGGGGGGACCTGCTGGCGGCTACACCTTC	CASTRWGGPAGGYTF
NA	NA	TRBV9	TRBJ2-1	TGTGCCAGCAGCGTATTGGTAAGCCCTAATGAGCAGTTCTTC	CASSVLVSPNEQFF
NA	TRBD2	TRBV28	TRBJ2-2	TGTGCCAGCAGTTTGAAGGACAGGGGACTAGCGGGAAGGGCCGGGGAGCTGTTTTTT	CASSLKDRGLAGRAGELFF
NA	TRBD1	TRBV19	TRBJ2-7	TGTGCCAGTAGTCCGGGACAGGGGGCCTACGAGCAGTACTTC	CASSPGQGAYEQYF
NA	TRBD2	TRBV27	TRBJ2-7	TGTGCCAGCAGTTTATTTCGGGGCGGGGGTTCCTACGAGCAGTACTTC	CASSLFRGGGSYEQYF
NA	TRBD1	TRBV19	TRBJ2-1	TGTGCCACTCTTGGGACAGCTGGATACAATGAGCAGTTCTTC	CATLGTAGYNEQFF
NA	NA	TRBV11-2	TRBJ2-7	TGTGCCAGCAGCTATCGCGGGGGCGGGAGTACCTACGAGCAGTACTTC	CASSYRGGGSTYEQYF
NA	TRBD1	TRBV18	TRBJ1-2	TGTGCCAGCTCACCGGACAGGGTTGCTGGCTACACCTTC	CASSPDRVAGYTF
NA	NA	TRBV5-6	TRBJ1-5	TGTGCCAGCAGCTCTAGTGTGTTTCGAGGCCATAGCAATCAGCCCCAGCATTTT	CASSSSVFRGHSNQPQHF
NA	NA	TRBV7-8	TRBJ2-3	TGTGCCAGCAGCTTATATAGCATCCCTAGGCGAGGCACAGATACGCAGTATTTT	CASSLYSIPRRGTDTQYF
NA	NA	TRBV18	TRBJ1-4	TGTGCCAGCTCAAGGGGCAAGGTTGAAAAACTGTTTTTT	CASSRGKVEKLFF
NA	TRBD1	TRBV5-1	TRBJ1-2	TGCGCCAGCAGCTCCGGACAGGGGGCTAACTATGGCTACACCTTC	CASSSGQGANYGYTF
NA	NA	TRBV16	TRBJ1-5	TGTGCCAGCAGCCAATCCGGTGATCAGCCCCAGCATTTT	CASSQSGDQPQHF
NA	TRBD1	TRBV28	TRBJ1-5	TGTGCCAGCAGCCCAGGGGGGCTTTATAGCAATCAGCCCCAGCATTTT	CASSPGGLYSNQPQHF
NA	NA	TRBV18	TRBJ1-1	TGTGCCAGCTCACCACCGGGTCTAAGCGACTCTGAAGCTTTCTTT	CASSPPGLSDSEAFF
few	TRBD1	TRBV7-8	TRBJ1-1	TGTGCCAGCAGCATCAGACAGGGTAGTAACACTGAAGCTTTCTTT	CASSIRQGSNTEAFF
NA	TRBD2	TRBV6-4	TRBJ2-1	TGTGCCAGCAGTGAAGGACCGGGACTAGCGGGAGATGAGCAGTTCTTC	CASSEGPGLAGDEQFF
NA	NA	TRBV28	TRBJ1-1	TGTGCCAGCAGTACCCACCCAGTCATGAACACTGAAGCTTTCTTT	CASSTHPVMNTEAFF
NA	NA	TRBV3-1/TRBV3-2	TRBJ2-5	TGTGCCAGCAGCCAAATTTTTAAAGAGACCCAGTACTTC	CASSQIFKETQYF
NA	TRBD2	TRBV10-3	TRBJ2-1	TGTGCCATCAGACCGGGACTAGCGGGCTCTCAGGATCCGTACAATGAGCAGTTCTTC	CAIRPGLAGSQDPYNEQFF
NA	NA	TRBV2	TRBJ2-3	TGTGCCGGGCGCGACTACACAGATACGCAGTATTTT	CAGRDYTDTQYF
NA	NA	TRBV12-3/TRBV12-4	TRBJ2-2	TGTGCCCAGGGGAACACCGGGGAGCTGTTTTTT	CAQGNTGELFF
NA	TRBD1	TRBV6-5	TRBJ1-2	TGTGCCAGCAGTTCCCCTCCGGGACAGGCCTATGGCTACACCTTC	CASSSPPGQAYGYTF
NA	NA	TRBV7-2	TRBJ2-2	TGTGCCAGCAGCTCCACAGGGACGAACACCGGGGAGCTGTTTTTT	CASSSTGTNTGELFF
NA	TRBD1	TRBV5-4	TRBJ2-7	TGTGCCAGCAGCTCGGGGGGACAGGGTGCCTACGAGCAGTACTTC	CASSSGGQGAYEQYF
NA	TRBD1	TRBV19	TRBJ1-1	TGTGCCAGTAGTTTTAGACAGGGGGTGTACACTGAAGCTTTCTTT	CASSFRQGVYTEAFF
NA	NA	TRBV24-1	TRBJ2-3	TGTGCCACCAGTGAGGGGGGGCGGTCAGATACGCAGTATTTT	CATSEGGRSDTQYF
NA	TRBD1	TRBV27	TRBJ1-5	TGTGCCAGCAGTTTGACAGGGTTACCATTGAGCAATCAGCCCCAGCATTTT	CASSLTGLPLSNQPQHF
NA	TRBD1	TRBV5-1	TRBJ2-7	TGCGCCAGCAGCTTGGGTATCGGGACAGGGGCCTACGAGCAGTACTTC	CASSLGIGTGAYEQYF
NA	TRBD1	TRBV9	TRBJ2-5	TGTGCCAGCAGCGGAATCCCAGGGGGCGGCCAAGAGACCCAGTACTTC	CASSGIPGGGQETQYF
NA	NA	TRBV5-8	TRBJ1-1	TGTGCCAGCAGCTCGCCCACAGGGAAGAACACTGAAGCTTTCTTT	CASSSPTGKNTEAFF
NA	TRBD2	TRBV3-1/TRBV3-2	TRBJ2-3	TGTGCCAGCAGCCAAAACTTACTAGCGTTAAGCACAGATACGCAGTATTTT	CASSQNLLALSTDTQYF
NA	NA	TRBV3-1/TRBV3-2	TRBJ2-1	TGTGCCAGCAGCCAAGGGCTAGTGTCTTCGAGGAATGAGCAGTTCTTC	CASSQGLVSSRNEQFF
NA	NA	TRBV5-1	TRBJ1-4	TGCGCCAGCACGACAGGCTCATCAACTAATGAAAAACTGTTTTTT	CASTTGSSTNEKLFF
NA	TRBD2	TRBV7-6	TRBJ2-1	TGTGCCAGCAGCTTAGCGAAGCCTAGCGGGTCGTACAATGAGCAGTTCTTC	CASSLAKPSGSYNEQFF
NA	TRBD1	TRBV28	TRBJ1-2	TGTGCCAGCACACGTCCCGGGACAGGCCATGGCTACACCTTC	CASTRPGTGHGYTF
once	NA	TRBV27	TRBJ1-4	TGTGCCAGCAGTCGACAGCCGGCAACTAATGAAAAACTGTTTTTT	CASSRQPATNEKLFF
NA	NA	TRBV27	TRBJ2-1	TGTGCCAGCAGTTTAGTAAGGAGCTCCTACAATGAGCAGTTCTTC	CASSLVRSSYNEQFF
NA	TRBD1	TRBV5-4	TRBJ1-4	TGTGCCAGCAGCTTGGTGGGACAGGGGCATGAAAAACTGTTTTTT	CASSLVGQGHEKLFF
NA	TRBD1	TRBV11-2	TRBJ2-2	TGTGCCAGCAGCTCAACCCGACAGGGGGCGACCGGGGAGCTGTTTTTT	CASSSTRQGATGELFF
NA	NA	TRBV5-5	TRBJ1-1	TGTGCCAGCAGTCATCTCGGGGGAAACACTGAAGCTTTCTTT	CASSHLGGNTEAFF
NA	TRBD1	TRBV19	TRBJ1-2	TGTGCCAGTAGTCTGACCGGGACAGGGGGCGATGGCTACACCTTC	CASSLTGTGGDGYTF
NA	TRBD1	TRBV13	TRBJ2-7	TGTGCCAGCAGCTTTAGACAGGGGGCTGGCGAGCAGTACTTC	CASSFRQGAGEQYF
NA	NA	TRBV18	TRBJ1-3	TGTGCCAGCTCACCTATCTCCGGGAACTCTGGAAACACCATATATTTT	CASSPISGNSGNTIYF
NA	NA	TRBV27	TRBJ2-6	TGTGCCAGCAGTGGAGGGAGCCGGGAGAGGTGGGCCAACGTCCTGACTTTC	CASSGGSRERWANVLTF
once	NA	TRBV6-4	TRBJ2-7	TGTGCCAACACATTCCCCCAGTCAGGTCTCTACGAGCAGTACTTC	CANTFPQSGLYEQYF
NA	NA	TRBV6-5	TRBJ2-5	TGTGCCAGCAGGAGAGGGCAGGAGACCCAGTACTTC	CASRRGQETQYF
NA	TRBD2	TRBV5-1	TRBJ2-3	TGCGCCAGCAGACCAACCACTAGCGATTTCCTCACAGATACGCAGTATTTT	CASRPTTSDFLTDTQYF
NA	NA	TRBV7-9	TRBJ1-1	TGTGCCAGCAGCCCCCCCGGGGGGAACACTGAAGCTTTCTTT	CASSPPGGNTEAFF
NA	NA	TRBV6-5	TRBJ2-7	TGTGCCAGCAGTTACGACAGGCAGTACGAGCAGTACTTC	CASSYDRQYEQYF
NA	TRBD2	TRBV7-8	TRBJ2-2	TGTGCCAGCAGCTTAGGGACTAGTGGTTCCGGGGAGCTGTTTTTT	CASSLGTSGSGELFF
NA	TRBD2	TRBV5-1	TRBJ2-5	TGCGCCAGCAGCTTGCGGGGGGGCCAAGAGACCCAGTACTTC	CASSLRGGQETQYF
NA	NA	TRBV29-1	TRBJ2-1	TGCAGCCTAGTCACCCTCCACTACAATGAGCAGTTCTTC	CSLVTLHYNEQFF
NA	NA	TRBV10-3	TRBJ2-1	TGTGCCATCAGTGCGGAGTTTAGTGAGTACAATGAGCAGTTCTTC	CAISAEFSEYNEQFF
many	TRBD2	TRBV19	TRBJ2-1	TGTGCCAGTAGCGGGACTAGTTCCCCTGTGAATGAGCAGTTCTTC	CASSGTSSPVNEQFF